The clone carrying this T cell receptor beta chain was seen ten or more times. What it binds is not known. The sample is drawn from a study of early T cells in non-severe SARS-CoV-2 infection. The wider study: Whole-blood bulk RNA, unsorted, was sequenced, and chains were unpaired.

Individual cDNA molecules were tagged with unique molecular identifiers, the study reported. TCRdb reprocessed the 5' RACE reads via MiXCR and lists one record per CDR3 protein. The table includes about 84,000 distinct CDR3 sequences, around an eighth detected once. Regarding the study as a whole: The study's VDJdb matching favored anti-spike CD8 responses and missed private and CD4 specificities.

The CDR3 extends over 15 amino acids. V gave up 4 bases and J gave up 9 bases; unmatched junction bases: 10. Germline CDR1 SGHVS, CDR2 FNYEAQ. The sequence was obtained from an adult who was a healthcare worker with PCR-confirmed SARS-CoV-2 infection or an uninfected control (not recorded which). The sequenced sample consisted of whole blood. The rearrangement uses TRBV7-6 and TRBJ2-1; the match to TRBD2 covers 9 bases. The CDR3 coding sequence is TGTGCCAGCAGCTCCGGGACTAGCCCTGTTTTTGAGCAGTTCTTC. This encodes CASSSGTSPVFEQFF.